A selection of T cell receptor beta chains follows, all from one sample in a study of blood T cell repertoires in COVID-19. Sequencing used immunoSEQ multiplex PCR; TCRdb keeps in-frame clones, though not all of them. The sample lists about 34,000 clones; about 78% were seen once. The sample comprised peripheral blood. These receptors originate from a woman aged 60-75 years with acute or convalescent COVID-19. The CDR3 runs from the conserved cysteine through the conserved F or W. A D gene is named only where the DNA matches it firmly. Clone size is stated in some rows and not others, as once, few, many or a class when expanded.

>-|TRBJ2-7|-|TRBV7-8
CASSLEYSHLYEQYF
TGTGCCAGCAGCTTAGAGTACAGCCACCTTTACGAGCAGTACTTC
>TRBD1|TRBJ2-7|-|TRBV6-5
CASTPDRAAYEQYF
TGTGCCAGCACTCCGGACAGGGCCGCCTACGAGCAGTACTTC
>-|TRBJ1-2|-|TRBV5-5
CASSLAGFHYGYTF
TGTGCCAGCAGCTTGGCCGGGTTTCACTATGGCTACACCTTC
>TRBD2|TRBJ2-5|-|TRBV2
CASGGGRRTGETQYF
TGTGCCAGCGGGGGAGGGAGGAGGACGGGGGAGACCCAGTACTTC
>-|TRBJ1-1|-|TRBV5-4
CASSSKTGNTEAFF
TGTGCCAGCAGCTCAAAGACAGGGAACACTGAAGCTTTCTTT
>TRBD1|TRBJ2-7|-|TRBV5-1
CASSKGTGRNEQYF
TGCGCCAGCAGCAAGGGGACAGGGCGAAACGAGCAGTACTTC
>TRBD1|TRBJ1-2|-|TRBV6-1
CASSEGGQAYGYTF
TGTGCCAGCAGTGAAGGGGGACAGGCTTATGGCTACACCTTC
>-|TRBJ2-2|once|TRBV5-6
CASSLGLNTGELFF
TGTGCCAGCAGCTTGGGACTGAACACCGGGGAGCTGTTTTTT
>TRBD2|TRBJ2-1|-|TRBV11-2
CASSFGGGSYNEQFF
TGTGCCAGCAGCTTCGGGGGGGGCAGTTACAATGAGCAGTTCTTC
>TRBD1|TRBJ1-2|-|TRBV6-5
CASSSRQGGYTF
TGTGCCAGCAGTAGTCGACAGGGGGGCTACACCTTC
>TRBD1|TRBJ1-2|-|TRBV2
CASSDRGRNYGYTF
TGTGCCAGCAGCGACAGGGGGCGGAACTATGGCTACACCTTC
>-|TRBJ2-1|-|TRBV10-3
CAISEPGASSYNEQFF
TGTGCCATCAGTGAACCAGGGGCCAGCTCCTACAATGAGCAGTTCTTC
>-|TRBJ1-5|-|TRBV7-3
CASSLGPGQPQHF
TGTGCCAGCAGCCTTGGACCGGGGCAGCCCCAGCATTTT
>-|TRBJ2-1|-|TRBV7-8
CASSLAYGVHNEQFF
TGTGCCAGCAGCTTAGCCTACGGGGTACACAATGAGCAGTTCTTC
>TRBD1|TRBJ1-4|-|TRBV10-3
CAIRGGQAETNEKLFF
TGTGCCATCAGGGGCGGACAGGCTGAAACTAATGAAAAACTGTTTTTT
>-|TRBJ1-5|-|TRBV28
CASSFGISNQPQHF
TGTGCCAGCAGTTTCGGGATAAGCAATCAGCCCCAGCATTTT
>-|TRBJ1-1|-|TRBV11-2
CASSLLRGNGEAFF
TGTGCCAGCAGCCTACTAAGGGGGAACGGGGAAGCTTTCTTT
>TRBD2|TRBJ2-1|-|TRBV10-2
CASSVSGGAAEQFF
TGCGCCAGCAGTGTTAGCGGGGGGGCCGCTGAGCAGTTCTTC
>TRBD1|TRBJ2-7|few|TRBV6-6
CASSSRDRLYEQYF
TGTGCCAGCAGTTCCCGGGACAGGCTGTACGAGCAGTACTTC
>-|TRBJ1-6|-|TRBV2
CASSVQGSYNSPLHF
TGTGCCAGCAGTGTACAGGGCTCCTATAATTCACCCCTCCACTTT
>-|TRBJ2-3|-|TRBV9
CASSVAGGLGTDTQYF
TGTGCCAGCAGCGTAGCTGGGGGGTTGGGCACAGATACGCAGTATTTT
>-|TRBJ2-7|-|TRBV15
CATSRVGAGRGYPGVYEQYF
TGTGCCACCAGCAGAGTGGGTGCGGGCAGGGGGTACCCGGGGGTTTACGAGCAGTACTTC
>-|TRBJ2-1|-|TRBV6-1
CASSEALYNEQFF
TGTGCCAGCAGTGAAGCCTTATACAATGAGCAGTTCTTC
>-|TRBJ1-5|once|TRBV6-1
CASSENLSGVSNQPQHF
TGTGCCAGCAGTGAAAACCTGTCAGGGGTAAGCAATCAGCCCCAGCATTTT
>TRBD1|TRBJ2-2|few|TRBV2
CASIGGRTGELFF
TGTGCCAGCATAGGGGGCCGAACCGGGGAGCTGTTTTTT
>TRBD1|TRBJ1-6|-|TRBV5-1
CASSADRVSPLHF
TGCGCCAGCAGCGCCGACAGGGTTTCACCCCTCCACTTT
>-|TRBJ2-7|-|TRBV7-9
CASSLDPGPPYEQYF
TGTGCCAGCAGCTTAGACCCAGGGCCTCCCTACGAGCAGTACTTC
>-|TRBJ1-4|-|TRBV12-2
CASRFKRQARGEKLFF
TGTGCAAGTCGCTTCAAACGACAGGCTCGAGGTGAAAAACTGTTTTTT
>TRBD1|TRBJ1-1|-|TRBV11-1
CASSPRTGSGAEAFF
TGTGCCAGCAGCCCAAGGACAGGGTCGGGAGCTGAAGCTTTCTTT
>-|TRBJ1-1|-|TRBV5-8
CASSLDNPNTEAFF
TGTGCCAGCAGCTTGGACAACCCAAACACTGAAGCTTTCTTT
>-|TRBJ1-6|-|TRBV10-2
CASSGREDSPLHF
TGCGCCAGCAGCGGCAGGGAGGATTCACCCCTCCACTTT
>TRBD2|TRBJ2-4|few|TRBV28
CASREEGLAKNIQYF
TGTGCCAGCCGGGAGGAGGGATTAGCCAAAAACATTCAGTACTTC